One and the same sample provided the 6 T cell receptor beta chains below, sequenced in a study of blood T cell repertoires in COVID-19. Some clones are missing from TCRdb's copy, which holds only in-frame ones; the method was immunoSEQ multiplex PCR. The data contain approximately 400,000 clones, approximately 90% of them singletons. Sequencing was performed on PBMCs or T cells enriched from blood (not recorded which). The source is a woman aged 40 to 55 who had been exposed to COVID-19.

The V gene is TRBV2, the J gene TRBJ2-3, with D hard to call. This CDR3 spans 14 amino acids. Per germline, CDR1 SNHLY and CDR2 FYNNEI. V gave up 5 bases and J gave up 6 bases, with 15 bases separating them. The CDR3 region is CASSPRWPMDTQYF. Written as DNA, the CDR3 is TGTGCCAGCAGTCCACGCTGGCCCATGGATACGCAGTATTTT.

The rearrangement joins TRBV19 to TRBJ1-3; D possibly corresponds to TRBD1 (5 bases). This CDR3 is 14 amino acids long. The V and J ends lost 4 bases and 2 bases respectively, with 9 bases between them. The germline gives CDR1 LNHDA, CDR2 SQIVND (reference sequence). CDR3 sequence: CASSSGGAGNTIYF. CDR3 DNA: TGTGCCAGTAGTAGCGGAGGGGCTGGAAACACCATATATTTT.

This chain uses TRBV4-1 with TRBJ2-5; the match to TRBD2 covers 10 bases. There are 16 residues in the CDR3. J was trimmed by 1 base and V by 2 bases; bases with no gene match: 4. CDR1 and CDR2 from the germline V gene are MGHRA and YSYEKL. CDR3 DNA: TGCGCCAGCAGCCAACGCCGGACTAGCGGCCAAGAGACCCAGTACTTC. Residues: CASSQRRTSGQETQYF.

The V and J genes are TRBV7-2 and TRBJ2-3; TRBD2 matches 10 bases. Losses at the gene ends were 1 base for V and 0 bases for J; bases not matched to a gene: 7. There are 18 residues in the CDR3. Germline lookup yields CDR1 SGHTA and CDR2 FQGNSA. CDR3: CASSLVRFSGGSTDTQYF. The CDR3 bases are TGTGCCAGCAGCTTAGTTCGGTTTAGCGGGGGGAGCACAGATACGCAGTATTTT.

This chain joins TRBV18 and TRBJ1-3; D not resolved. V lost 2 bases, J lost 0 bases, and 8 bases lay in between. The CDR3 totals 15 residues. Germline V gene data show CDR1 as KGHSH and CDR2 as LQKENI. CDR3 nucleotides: TGTGCCAGCTCACCAGGCTCAAGCTCTGGAAACACCATATATTTT. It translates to CASSPGSSSGNTIYF.

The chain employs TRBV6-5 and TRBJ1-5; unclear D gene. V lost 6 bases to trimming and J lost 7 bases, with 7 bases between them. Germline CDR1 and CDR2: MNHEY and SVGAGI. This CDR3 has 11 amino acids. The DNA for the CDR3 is TGTGCCAGCAGGAGGGAACAGCCCCAGCATTTT. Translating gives CASRREQPQHF.